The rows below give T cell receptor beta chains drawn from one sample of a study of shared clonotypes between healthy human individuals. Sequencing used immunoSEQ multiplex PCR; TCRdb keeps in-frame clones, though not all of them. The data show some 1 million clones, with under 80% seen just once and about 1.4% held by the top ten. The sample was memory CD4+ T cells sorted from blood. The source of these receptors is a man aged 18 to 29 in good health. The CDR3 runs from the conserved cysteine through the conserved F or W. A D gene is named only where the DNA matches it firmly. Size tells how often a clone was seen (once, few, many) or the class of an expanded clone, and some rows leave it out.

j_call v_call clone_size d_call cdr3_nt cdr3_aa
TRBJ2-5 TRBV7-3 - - TGTGCCAGCAGCCCCGTAGGGGGGATTGAGACCCAGTACTTC CASSPVGGIETQYF
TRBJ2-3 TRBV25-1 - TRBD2 TGTGCCAGCAGTGGCACCGGGACTAGAGGGGCAGATACGCAGTATTTT CASSGTGTRGADTQYF
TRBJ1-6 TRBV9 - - TGTGCCAGCAGCGTAGAGGATGGGCAGGGGAATTCACCCCTCCACTTT CASSVEDGQGNSPLHF
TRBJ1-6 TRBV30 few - TGTGCCCGTGGGGGACACCATAATTCACCCCTCCACTTT CARGGHHNSPLHF
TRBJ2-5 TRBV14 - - TGTGCCAGCAGCAAAGGGGGAGGAGGGAGAGAGACCCAGTACTTC CASSKGGGGRETQYF
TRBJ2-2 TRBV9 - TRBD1 TGTGCCAGCAGCTCCCGGGACAGGGTCACCGGGGAGCTGTTTTTT CASSSRDRVTGELFF
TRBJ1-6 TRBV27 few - TGTGCCAGCAGTCCCCTTCGCTCCTATAATTCACCCCTCCACTTT CASSPLRSYNSPLHF
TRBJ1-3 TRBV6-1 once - TGTGCCAGCAGTGGCCACTCGGGGCCCGGAAACACCATATATTTT CASSGHSGPGNTIYF
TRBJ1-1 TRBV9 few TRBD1 TGTGCCAGCAGCGTAGGACAGGGGGCGGACACTGAAGCTTTCTTT CASSVGQGADTEAFF
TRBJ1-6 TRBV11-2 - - TGTGCCAGCAGCTCCAGAGCACCCCTCCACTTT CASSSRAPLHF
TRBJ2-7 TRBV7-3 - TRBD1 TGTGCCAGCAGCTTAAGAGGAGGACAGGGGGATCCCTACGAGCAGTACTTC CASSLRGGQGDPYEQYF
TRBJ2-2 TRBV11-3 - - TGTGCCAGCAGCCCGTACACCGGGGAGCTGTTTTTT CASSPYTGELFF
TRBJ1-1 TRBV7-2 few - TGTGCCAGCAGCTTAGAAGGCCCGACCCTCACTGAAGCTTTCTTT CASSLEGPTLTEAFF
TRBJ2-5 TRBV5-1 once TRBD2 TGCGCCAGCAGCGCCGGGACTAGCGGACAAGAGACCCAGTACTTC CASSAGTSGQETQYF
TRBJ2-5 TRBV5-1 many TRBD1 TGCGCCAGCAGCTCAAGGACAGGGGGGCAGGGGACCCAGTACTTC CASSSRTGGQGTQYF
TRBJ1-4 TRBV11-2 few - TGTGCCAGCAGCTTTATGAGGAATGAAAAACTGTTTTTT CASSFMRNEKLFF
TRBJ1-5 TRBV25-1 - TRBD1 TGTGCCAGCAGTGATCTAGGAGGGACAGGGGCGCAGCCCCAGCATTTT CASSDLGGTGAQPQHF
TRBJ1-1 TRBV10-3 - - TGTGCCATCAGCCCGCACCGGGACGGGAACACTGAAGCTTTCTTT CAISPHRDGNTEAFF
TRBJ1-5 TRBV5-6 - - TGTGCCAGCACCACGTCGAAGATAAGAGGTCAGCCCCAGCATTTT CASTTSKIRGQPQHF
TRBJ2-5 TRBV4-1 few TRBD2 TGCGCCAGCAGCCAAGCGGCTAGCGGGGGCCAAGAGACCCAGTACTTC CASSQAASGGQETQYF
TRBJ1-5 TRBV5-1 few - TGCGCCAGCAGCGTACAGGGTGGGCCCAATCAGCCCCAGCATTTT CASSVQGGPNQPQHF
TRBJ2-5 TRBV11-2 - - TGTGCCAGCACCAAAGCCGGGCTAGCAGGGGAGACCCAGTACTTC CASTKAGLAGETQYF
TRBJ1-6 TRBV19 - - TGTGCCAGTACCGATCGGGGGGCTAAAAATTCACCCCTCCACTTT CASTDRGAKNSPLHF
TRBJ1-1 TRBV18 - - TGTGCCAGCTCACTACAAAGGGGGGGATCGAACACTGAAGCTTTCTTT CASSLQRGGSNTEAFF
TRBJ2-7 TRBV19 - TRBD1 TGTGCCAGTAGTAGCATCCTCGGACAGGGGAATGCCTACGAGCAGTACTTC CASSSILGQGNAYEQYF
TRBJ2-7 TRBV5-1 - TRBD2 TGCGCCAGCAGCGACAGACCTACGGGACTAGCGGGAGGGCAGCGCGAGCAGTACTTC CASSDRPTGLAGGQREQYF
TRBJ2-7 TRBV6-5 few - TGTGCCAGCACCTCCCAATATGGGGGCTACGAGCAGTACTTC CASTSQYGGYEQYF
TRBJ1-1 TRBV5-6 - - TGTGCCAGCAGCATTCAAGTCGGACAGATCATGAACACTGAAGCTTTCTTT CASSIQVGQIMNTEAFF